This T cell receptor beta chain was found in a study of cytomegalovirus exposure and HLA in healthy donors. Overall study results and limits: Earlier analysis yielded a pattern in which most TCR beta V segments were productive about 90% or about 30% of the time.

Both 60 Vbeta primers and 13 Jbeta primers went into the PCR. TCRdb's copy holds only in-frame clones and misses some; the assay was immunoSEQ multiplex PCR. The table has 100,000 to 150,000 clones, just over 70% seen once. The CDR3 extends over 12 amino acids. CDR1 MNHNY and CDR2 SVGAGI come from the germline V gene (reference sequence). The V gene lost 6 bases and the J gene lost 5 bases, with 7 bases spanning the gap. This clone has a single count. Antigen specificity is unknown. This clonotype was sampled from a woman aged 55-75 years in good health and CMV-seropositive. The genes are TRBV6-6 and TRBJ2-2; D gene unclear. The sequenced sample consisted of PBMCs. For the CDR3, the DNA is TGTGCCAGCAGCTATCCGACCGGGGAGCTGTTTTTT. Amino acid sequence: CASSYPTGELFF.